This entry lists 5 T cell receptor beta chains sequenced from one sample in a study of CDR3 diversity in severe acne. TCRdb reprocessed the PCR reads via MiXCR and lists one record per CDR3 protein. The sample includes about 86,000 distinct CDR3 sequences, over 40% of them seen just once. Input material: blood. The receptors originated from a male donor in good health, without acne.

CDR3 sequence (DNA): TGTGCCAGCAGCTTAGCGTACGGGGCACGAGAGACCCAGCATTTT. Translated: CASSLAYGARETQHF. V is TRBV7-6 and J is TRBJ1-5, with TRBD1 as a possible D gene (5 bases). The CDR3 runs to 15 residues. Per germline, CDR1 SGHVS and CDR2 FNYEAQ. V was cut by 0 bases and J by 11 bases, with 17 bases left in between.

The rearrangement joins TRBV7-3 to TRBJ1-2, with unresolved D. CDR1 SGHTA and CDR2 FQGTGA come from the germline V gene. The CDR3 extends over 14 amino acids. Trimming took 5 bases from V and 8 from J, leaving 18 bases between them. In nucleotides, the CDR3 is TGTGCCAGCAGCCCGCTGGACTGGGCGAGGGGCTACACCTTC. This encodes CASSPLDWARGYTF. Filled out from reference TRBV7-3 and TRBJ1-2, the complete variable domain reads GAGVSQTPSNKVTEKGKYVELRCDPISGHTALYWYRQSLGQGPEFLIYFQGTGAADDSGLPNDRFFAVRPEGSVSTLKIQRTERGDSAVYLCASSPLDWARGYTFGSGTRLTVV.

On this clonotype itself: At one of its ends the junction is not consistent with the germline gene, which may arise from a read error. The chain carries TRBV2 and TRBJ2-3; weak D call: TRBD1 (5 bases). Germline V gene sequence: CDR1 SNHLY, CDR2 FYNNEI. The length of the CDR3 is 15 residues. CDR3 loop: CASRARTRALNNEYF. CDR3 sequence (DNA): TGTGCCAGCAGGGCAAGGACACGGGCATTAAACAATGAGTATTTC.

V usage is TRBV7-7 and J usage is TRBJ2-3, with 9 positions matching TRBD1. The CDR3 runs 15 residues. V lost 5 bases, J lost 6 bases, and 9 bases stayed unmatched. Germline CDR1 and CDR2: SSHAT and FNYEAQ (reference sequence). Here the CDR3 reads CASSAPLTGGDTQYF. CDR3 DNA sequence: TGTGCCAGCAGCGCTCCGTTGACAGGGGGGGATACGCAGTATTTT.

This clonotype was picked up a small number of times. The CDR3 loop is CASSGQTYTEAFF. The CDR3 DNA is TGTGCCAGCTCTGGACAGACTTACACTGAAGCTTTCTTT. This chain links TRBV11-2 with TRBJ1-1, with TRBD1 as a possible D gene (6 bases). CDR1 is SGHAT, CDR2 FQNNGV, per germline. This CDR3 contains 13 residues. V was pared by 8 bases and J by 3 bases, with 13 bases between.